This T cell receptor beta chain was recovered during a study of liver allograft versus peripheral blood T cells. Study overall: The authors compared T cell receptor repertoires in transplanted livers with those in the peripheral blood of recipients. Study results and limitations: Reports indicated that T cell receptor repertoires inside liver allografts differed from those in peripheral blood.

This clonotype has a handful of counts. Its antigen is unknown. Via MiXCR, TCRdb re-called the reads, giving one row per CDR3 protein. This sample has about 13,000 distinct CDR3 sequences, with roughly 20% found just once. This clonotype was sampled from a human patient who had a liver transplant. The T cells may partly be graft donor cells.

The CDR3 reads CATSPQGRGPFEPQHF. The CDR3 DNA is TGTGCCACCAGCCCGCAAGGCAGGGGGCCCTTTGAGCCCCAGCATTTT. The rearrangement uses TRBV15 and TRBJ1-5, with 8 bases lining up with TRBD1. Trimming at V came to 5 bases and at J to 8 bases, leaving 14 bases not matched to a gene. Germline V CDR1 and CDR2: LNHNV, YYDKDF (reference sequence). CDR3 length: 16 residues.